The clone carrying this T cell receptor beta chain came up a few times. The antigen is not known. The method was immunoSEQ multiplex PCR; TCRdb's version includes in-frame clones alone and lacks a portion of them. The sample comprises about 30,000 clones, over 70% of which are singletons, and roughly 14% rests with the top ten. After expansion with viral peptide pools in the ViraFEST assay, antigen-specific CD4+ T cells were sequenced. When about ten days of culture had elapsed, CD4+ T cells were isolated. Each person got two doses of an mRNA SARS-CoV-2 vaccine, BNT162b2 or mRNA-1273. The data belong to a study of vaccination effects on CD4 cells after COVID-19. Study-level results: Substantial clonal contraction characterized both infection- and vaccine-induced clones late after vaccination.

Trimming shortened V by 1 base and J by 5 bases, and 9 bases separated the two germline ends. This CDR3 contains 15 residues. Germline lookup yields CDR1 MGHDK and CDR2 SYGVNS. The receptor was isolated from a human donor who received a COVID-19 vaccine. The chain has TRBV25-1 and TRBJ1-6; possibly TRBD1 for D (5 bases). This specimen was CD4+ T cells from PBMCs cultured with HCoV-229E spike peptides, taken after COVID-19 vaccination. The DNA for the CDR3 is TGTGCCAGCAGTGAATTTACAGGAAATAATTCACCCCTCCACTTT. It codes for CASSEFTGNNSPLHF.